This T cell receptor beta chain was sequenced for a study of T-cell reconstitution after alpha-beta-depleted transplantation in children. During its preparation, the TCRbeta library received unique molecular identifiers. TCRdb reprocessed the PCR reads with MiXCR, giving one entry per CDR3 protein. The repertoire holds about 640,000 distinct CDR3 sequences, roughly 17% seen once, with approximately 1% in the top ten. Germline V gene lookup returns CDR1 SGHRS and CDR2 YFSETQ. Germline trimming cut 2 bases from V and 8 bases from J; bases unmatched to any gene: 2. This CDR3 is 13 amino acids long. The TCR sequence derives from a human donor who donated a stem cell graft to a child with acute myeloid leukemia. Sequences were derived from PBMCs from the stem cell graft donor, sampled from the stem cell graft. The chain combines TRBV5-1 with TRBJ2-1; 9 nucleotides match TRBD1. This chain's CDR3 is CASSLWTGDEQFF. The DNA of the CDR3 is TGCGCCAGCAGCTTATGGACAGGGGATGAGCAGTTCTTC.